This T cell receptor beta chain was obtained from a study of CD8+ T cells in alopecia areata. Across the whole study: Disease severity was quantified as SALT score of affected scalp area. Study conclusions and caveats: Many expanded lesional clones stayed in scalp and blood while on tofacitinib. Scalp clonality decreased significantly with tofacitinib, and so did expanded CD8+ clones among the top 100.

Regarding treatment: oral pan-JAK inhibitor, 5-10 mg twice daily. This clone is medium-sized (0.01 to 0.1%) within its sample. Antigen unknown. Germline trimming cut 3 bases from V and 0 bases from J; bases unmatched to any gene: 9. The CDR3 is made up of 18 amino acids. In each case, RNA was isolated and then reverse transcribed into cDNA as the sequencing template. Generated by immunoSEQ multiplex PCR, the TCRdb table keeps only in-frame clones and is missing some. Among roughly 92,000 clones listed, 70% to 80% were seen once. The chain joins TRBV23-1 to TRBJ2-2; 8 nucleotides line up with TRBD2. TRBV23-1 is marked as an open reading frame, function uncertain. The sequence came from a human donor with alopecia areata. The material was CD8+ T cells sorted from blood, obtained at approximately week 42, from a patient treated with tofacitinib. DNA of the CDR3: TGCGCCAGCAGTCATCTAGCGGGTTCTCTAGCGAACACCGGGGAGCTGTTTTTT. It specifies CASSHLAGSLANTGELFF.